This T cell receptor beta chain was obtained from a study of tumor and adjacent non-tumor tissue in lung cancer. Study background: The cohort had under 15 adenocarcinoma, a couple of squamous cell and 1 small cell patients. On average, productive TCRbeta reads reached roughly 4 million per sample. General study points: Higher tumor TCR diversity was associated with shorter survival.

The template was RNA from unsorted bulk tissue. The normal lung tissue was taken more than 3 cm from the tumor edge. TCRbeta libraries were built with three rounds of nested PCR, modified from ARM-PCR. Via MiXCR, TCRdb re-called the multiplex PCR reads, giving one row per CDR3 protein. In the table there are approximately 82,000 distinct CDR3 sequences, about 80% of which are singletons. This clonotype occurred once. Its cognate antigen is unknown. Between the trimmed V and J ends, which lost 5 bases and 0 bases, there was a span of 10 bases. Germline V gene lookup returns CDR1 WNHNN and CDR2 SYGVQD (reference sequence). The CDR3 spans 15 residues.

Source material: distant non-tumor lung tissue. J is TRBJ2-2 and V is TRBV10-1, with D unresolved. The sequence came from a man aged 65 to 79 with non-small cell lung cancer. Written as DNA, the CDR3 is TGCGCCAGCAGTATAGGGAAGTCGAACACCGGGGAGCTGTTTTTT. Residues: CASSIGKSNTGELFF.